This T cell receptor beta chain stems from a study of regulatory and conventional T cells in RAG deficiency. The sorted conventional CD4+ T cells were CD25-low and CD127-high, with genomic DNA sequenced. TCRdb keeps only in-frame clones here, not all; method: immunoSEQ multiplex PCR. The sample includes 21,000 or so clones, 93% of them seen just once. This clone was seen only once. V lost 4 bases to trimming and J lost 2 bases, with 13 bases between them. In germline, CDR1 is SGDLS, CDR2 YYNGEE. The CDR3 has 15 residues. This sample also appeared in a second study, on regulatory T cells. According to that study: The primer mix had 52 TRBV and 13 TRBJ primers.

The sequenced material came from CD4+ T cells sorted from blood. The TCR was taken from a human donor in good health. This chain links TRBV9 with TRBJ2-1; D gene unclear. CDR3 bases: TGTGCCAGCAGCCAGACTCCCGGAACCTACAATGAGCAGTTCTTC. Residues: CASSQTPGTYNEQFF.